The T cell receptor beta chain described here comes from a study of molecular identifiers for immune sequencing clone quantification. For the study at large: Four portions were sequenced after RNA from roughly 18,000 or 92,000 naive CD8 cells was split five ways in replicates.

This clonotype was picked up many times. The bulk TCR libraries were made with methods described before and with listed TCR primers. TCRdb passed the PCR reads through MiXCR, listing each CDR3 protein once. Of about 640,000 distinct CDR3 sequences listed, approximately 20% are singletons. The CDR3 is made up of 13 amino acids. Germline CDR1 is SGHNT and CDR2 is YYREEE (reference sequence). The V and J ends lost 2 bases and 7 bases respectively, with 9 bases between them. Sequencing input: naive CD8+ T cells from blood, with Jurkat cell RNA spiked in. The subset was: FACS-sorted CD8+CD4-CCR7+CD45RA+ naive T cells. The source is a human donor in good health. Some libraries in this study had Jurkat cell RNA spiked in. J is TRBJ2-2 and V is TRBV5-4, with D perhaps TRBD1 (6 bases). The CDR3 sequence: CASSLPTGGELFF. In DNA, the CDR3 is TGTGCCAGCAGCTTACCGACAGGCGGGGAGCTGTTTTTT.